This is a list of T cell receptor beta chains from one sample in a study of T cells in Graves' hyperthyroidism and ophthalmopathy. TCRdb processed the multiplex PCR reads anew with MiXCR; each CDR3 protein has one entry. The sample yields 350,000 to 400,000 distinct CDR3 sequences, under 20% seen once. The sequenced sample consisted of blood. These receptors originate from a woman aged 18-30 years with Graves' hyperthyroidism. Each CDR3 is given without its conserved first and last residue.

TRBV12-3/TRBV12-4 ASSPPPGQGNTEAF
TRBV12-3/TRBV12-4 ASSSESNTEAF
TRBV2 ASKTLRGQGNQPQH
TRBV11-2 ASSLDPGPVTGELF
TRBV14 ASSSFRQGGLNTEAF
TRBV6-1 ASRPQTGFFGYT
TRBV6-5 ASSYVGGVEAF
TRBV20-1 SAAADRESQPQH
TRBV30 AWSAGADQPQH
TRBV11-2 ASSLQRGGYT
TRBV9 ASSQWDGRNTEAF
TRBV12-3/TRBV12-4 ASSSFPSPLH
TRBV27 ASSPSTGDLDQPQH
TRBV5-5 ASTNGRLRETQY
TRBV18 ASSPSGGEDGYT
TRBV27 ASSYGQGGVWETQY
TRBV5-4 ASSQFRGGARETQY
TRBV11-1 ASSPGHARAIYEQY
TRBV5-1 ASSLDLSGNSPLH
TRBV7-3 ASSVRGRRSAF
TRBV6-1 ASSRTGGSRAQY
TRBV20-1 SAFDRLSGNTIY
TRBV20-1 SASSSSTGELF
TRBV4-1 ASSQVSRNTEAF
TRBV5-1 ASNGGWQQIQETQY
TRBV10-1 ASAPGTASLEQY
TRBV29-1 SVGGGSNTGELF
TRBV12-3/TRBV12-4 ASSDLKSAQETQY
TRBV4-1 ASSPAAGQETQY
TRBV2 ASSEVGLAGDEQY
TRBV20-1 SATGGAGSYEQY
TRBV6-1 ASGEGQGVPEQY
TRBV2 ASSSTARGPPTEQPQH
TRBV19 ASTAPGGTGVYGYT
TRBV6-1 ARRTANTEAF
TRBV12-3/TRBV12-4 ASSQRQGNTEAF
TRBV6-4 ASSEKGWGYGYT
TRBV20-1 SASWVTNEKLF
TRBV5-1 ASSPGGQQGNQPQH
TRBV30 AWSVQTNQPQH
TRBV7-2 ASSTTGTGPYEQY
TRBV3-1 ASSHVSGQETQY